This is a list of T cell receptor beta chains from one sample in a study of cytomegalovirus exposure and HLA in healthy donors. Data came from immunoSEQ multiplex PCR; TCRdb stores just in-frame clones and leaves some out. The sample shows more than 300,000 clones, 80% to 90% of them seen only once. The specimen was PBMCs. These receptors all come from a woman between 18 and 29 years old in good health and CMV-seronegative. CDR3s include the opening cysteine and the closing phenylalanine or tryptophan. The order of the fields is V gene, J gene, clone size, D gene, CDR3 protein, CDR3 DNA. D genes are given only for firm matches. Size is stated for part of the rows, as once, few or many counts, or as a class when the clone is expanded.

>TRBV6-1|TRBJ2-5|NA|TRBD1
CASSSGTGAKTQYF
TGTGCCAGCAGTAGTGGGACAGGGGCCAAGACCCAGTACTTC
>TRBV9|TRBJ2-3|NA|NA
CASGRDTQYF
TGTGCCAGCGGGCGAGATACGCAGTATTTT
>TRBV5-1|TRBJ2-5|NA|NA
CASSSLGHVRETQYF
TGCGCCAGCAGCTCGCTCGGACACGTGCGAGAGACCCAGTACTTC
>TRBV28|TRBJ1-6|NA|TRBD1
CASRGQGARSSPLHF
TGTGCCAGCAGAGGACAGGGGGCGCGATCGTCACCCCTCCACTTT
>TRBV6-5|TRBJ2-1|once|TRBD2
CASSYTGLAEYNEQFF
TGTGCCAGCAGTTACACAGGACTAGCAGAGTACAATGAGCAGTTCTTC
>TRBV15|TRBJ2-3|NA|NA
CATSKPFTSGYTDTQYF
TGTGCCACCAGCAAACCCTTTACGAGCGGGTACACAGATACGCAGTATTTT
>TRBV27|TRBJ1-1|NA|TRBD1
CASRVKGTATEAFF
TGTGCCAGCAGAGTGAAAGGGACAGCCACTGAAGCTTTCTTT
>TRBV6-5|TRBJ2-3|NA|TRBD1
CASRRTGTDTQYF
TGTGCCAGCAGGCGGACAGGGACAGATACGCAGTATTTT
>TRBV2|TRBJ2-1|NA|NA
CASSQTSFGTSNEQFF
TGTGCCAGCAGCCAGACTAGTTTCGGTACGTCGAATGAGCAGTTCTTC
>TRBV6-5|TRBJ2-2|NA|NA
CASGSGGELFF
TGTGCCAGCGGTAGTGGCGGGGAGCTGTTTTTT
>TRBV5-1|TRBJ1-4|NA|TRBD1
CASSLDRVRDTNEKLFF
TGCGCCAGCAGCTTAGACAGGGTGAGGGACACAAATGAAAAACTGTTTTTT
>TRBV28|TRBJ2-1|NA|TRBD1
CASSFSRDRGFYEQFF
TGTGCCAGCAGTTTCTCCCGGGACAGGGGTTTTTATGAGCAGTTCTTC
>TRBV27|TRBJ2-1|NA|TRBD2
CASSLLAGGLNEQFF
TGTGCCAGCAGTTTACTAGCGGGGGGCCTCAATGAGCAGTTCTTC
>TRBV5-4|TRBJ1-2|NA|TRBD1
CASSPGTGIAYGYTF
TGTGCCAGCAGCCCTGGGACAGGAATAGCCTATGGCTACACCTTC
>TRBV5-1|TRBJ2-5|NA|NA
CASSLESDVTQYF
TGCGCCAGCAGCTTGGAATCAGATGTGACCCAGTACTTC
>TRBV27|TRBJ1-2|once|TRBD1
CASSLKDRVGGYTF
TGTGCCAGCAGTTTAAAGGACAGGGTTGGGGGCTACACCTTC
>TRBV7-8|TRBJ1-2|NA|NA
CASSQEAAGSYGYTF
TGTGCCAGCAGCCAAGAGGCTGCGGGATCCTATGGCTACACCTTC
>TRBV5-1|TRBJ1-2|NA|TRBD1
CASSLNTGERRRGYTF
TGCGCCAGCAGCTTAAATACAGGGGAACGACGAAGAGGCTACACCTTC
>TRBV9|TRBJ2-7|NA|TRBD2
CASSVGLAPHYEQYF
TGTGCCAGCAGCGTGGGACTAGCGCCCCACTACGAGCAGTACTTC
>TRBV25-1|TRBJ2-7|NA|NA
CASSGSAGRTYEQYF
TGTGCCAGCAGTGGTAGTGCGGGGAGGACCTACGAGCAGTACTTC
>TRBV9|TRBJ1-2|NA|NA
CASSPRDLTGYTF
TGTGCCAGCAGCCCGAGGGACTTAACGGGCTACACCTTC
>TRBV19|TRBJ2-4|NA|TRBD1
CASIQRGTGGIQYF
TGTGCCAGTATCCAAAGGGGGACAGGCGGGATTCAGTACTTC
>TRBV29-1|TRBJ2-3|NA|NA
CSAKGGGTDTQYF
TGCAGCGCTAAAGGGGGGGGCACAGATACGCAGTATTTT
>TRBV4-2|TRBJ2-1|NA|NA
CASSLRVDEQFF
TGTGCCAGCAGCCTCAGGGTTGATGAGCAGTTCTTC
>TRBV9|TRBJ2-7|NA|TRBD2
CASSPSGTSFSYEQYF
TGTGCCAGCAGCCCCTCCGGGACTAGCTTCTCCTACGAGCAGTACTTC
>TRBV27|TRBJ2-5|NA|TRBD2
CASSILAGGPMETQYF
TGTGCCAGCAGTATCCTAGCGGGAGGGCCTATGGAGACCCAGTACTTC
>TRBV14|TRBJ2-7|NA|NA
CASSPGALGTYEQYF
TGTGCCAGCAGCCCGGGAGCCCTGGGCACCTACGAGCAGTACTTC
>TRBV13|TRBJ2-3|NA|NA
CASSQETGISDTQYF
TGTGCCAGCAGCCAGGAGACAGGAATCTCAGATACGCAGTATTTT
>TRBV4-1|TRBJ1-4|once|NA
CASSQGTGFHNEKLFF
TGCGCCAGCAGCCAGGGTACAGGTTTTCATAATGAAAAACTGTTTTTT
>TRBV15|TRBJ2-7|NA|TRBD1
CATSTGTGPYEQYF
TGTGCCACCAGCACCGGGACAGGCCCTTACGAGCAGTACTTC
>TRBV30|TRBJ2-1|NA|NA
CAWSVLRFNEQFF
TGTGCCTGGAGTGTACTGCGATTCAATGAGCAGTTCTTC
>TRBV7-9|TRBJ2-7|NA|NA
CASSPNMGGIYNF
TGTGCCAGCAGCCCAAACATGGGAGGCATATATAACTTC
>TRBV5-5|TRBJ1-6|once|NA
CASSLGSYNSPLHF
TGTGCCAGCAGCCTAGGCTCCTATAATTCACCCCTCCACTTT
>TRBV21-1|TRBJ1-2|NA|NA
CAPLHRPGSYGYTF
TGTGCCCCCCTCCACCGGCCAGGGTCATATGGCTACACCTTC
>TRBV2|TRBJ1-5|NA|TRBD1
CASSLQGAGQPQHF
TGTGCCAGCAGCTTACAGGGGGCCGGTCAGCCCCAGCATTTT
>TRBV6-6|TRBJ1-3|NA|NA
CASSTQGRGGNTIYF
TGTGCCAGCAGTACCCAGGGGCGGGGAGGGAACACCATATATTTT
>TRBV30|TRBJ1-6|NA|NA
CAWSAPRTVLNSPLHF
TGTGCCTGGAGTGCCCCGAGGACAGTCCTTAATTCACCCCTCCACTTT
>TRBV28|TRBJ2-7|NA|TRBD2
CASSLSLSGGYEQYF
TGTGCCAGCAGTTTGTCTCTTAGCGGGGGTTACGAGCAGTACTTC
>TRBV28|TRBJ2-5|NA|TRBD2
CASSFGWEGETQYF
TGTGCCAGCAGTTTCGGGTGGGAGGGGGAGACCCAGTACTTC
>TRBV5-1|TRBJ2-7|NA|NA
CASSLVGGSYEQYF
TGCGCCAGCAGCTTGGTGGGGGGCTCCTACGAGCAGTACTTC
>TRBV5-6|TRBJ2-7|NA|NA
CASSLGGVYEQYF
TGTGCCAGCAGCTTGGGCGGGGTTTACGAGCAGTACTTC
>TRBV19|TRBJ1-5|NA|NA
CASTRNQPQHF
TGTGCCAGTACGCGGAATCAGCCCCAGCATTTT
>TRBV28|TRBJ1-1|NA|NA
CASSFEAGSVRTEAFF
TGTGCCAGCAGTTTTGAAGCAGGGTCGGTGCGCACTGAAGCTTTCTTT
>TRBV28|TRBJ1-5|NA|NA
CAIRDRGSNQPQHF
TGTGCCATACGTGATAGAGGGAGCAATCAGCCCCAGCATTTT
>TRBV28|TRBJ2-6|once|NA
CASSDPGQILSGANVLTF
TGTGCCAGCAGTGATCCTGGACAGATTCTCTCTGGGGCCAACGTCCTGACTTTC
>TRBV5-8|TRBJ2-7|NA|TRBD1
CASSPRQGAYEQYF
TGTGCCAGCAGCCCTCGACAGGGGGCCTACGAGCAGTACTTC
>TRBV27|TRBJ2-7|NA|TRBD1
CASRRQGSSSYEQYF
TGTGCCAGCAGGCGACAGGGTTCAAGCTCCTACGAGCAGTACTTC
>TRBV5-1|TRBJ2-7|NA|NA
CASSLGRGGYEQYF
TGCGCCAGCAGCTTGGGTCGTGGGGGGTACGAGCAGTACTTC
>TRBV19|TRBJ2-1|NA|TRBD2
CASSIRASGNAMDEQFF
TGTGCCAGTAGTATTAGGGCTAGCGGGAATGCGATGGATGAGCAGTTCTTC
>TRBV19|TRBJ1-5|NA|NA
CASSIVTGHSNQPQHF
TGTGCCAGTAGTATTGTTACAGGGCATAGCAATCAGCCCCAGCATTTT
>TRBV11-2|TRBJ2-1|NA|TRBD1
CASNSPRQGNNEQFF
TGTGCCAGCAACTCACCCCGACAGGGTAACAATGAGCAGTTCTTC
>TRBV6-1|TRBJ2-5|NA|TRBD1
CASSVYRGLNEETQYF
TGTGCCAGCAGTGTCTACAGGGGTCTAAATGAAGAGACCCAGTACTTC
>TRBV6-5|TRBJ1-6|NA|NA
CASSPQGAFDSPLHF
TGTGCCAGCAGTCCCCAGGGTGCGTTTGATTCACCCCTCCACTTT
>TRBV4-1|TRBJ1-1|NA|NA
CASSQAQGGGSAMNTEAFF
TGCGCCAGCAGCCAAGCCCAGGGTGGTGGGTCCGCTATGAACACTGAAGCTTTCTTT